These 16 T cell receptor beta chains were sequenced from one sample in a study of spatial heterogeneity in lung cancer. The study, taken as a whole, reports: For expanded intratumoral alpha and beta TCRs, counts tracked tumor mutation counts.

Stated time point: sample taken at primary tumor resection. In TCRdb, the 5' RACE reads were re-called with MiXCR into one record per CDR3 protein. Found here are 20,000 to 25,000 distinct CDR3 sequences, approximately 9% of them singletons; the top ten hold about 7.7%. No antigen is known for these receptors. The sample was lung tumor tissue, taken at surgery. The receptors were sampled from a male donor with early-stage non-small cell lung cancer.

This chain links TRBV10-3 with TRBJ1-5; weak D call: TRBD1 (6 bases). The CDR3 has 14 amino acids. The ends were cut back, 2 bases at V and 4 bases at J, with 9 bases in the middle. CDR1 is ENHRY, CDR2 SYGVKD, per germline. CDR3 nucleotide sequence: TGTGCCATCAGTGAGGGACAGACTAATCAGCCCCAGCATTTT. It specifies CAISEGQTNQPQHF.

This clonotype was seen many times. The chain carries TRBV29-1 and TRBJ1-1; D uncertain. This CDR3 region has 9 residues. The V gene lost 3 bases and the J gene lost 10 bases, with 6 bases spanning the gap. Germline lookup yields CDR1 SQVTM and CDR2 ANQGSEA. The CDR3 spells CSVDEGAFF. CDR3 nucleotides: TGCAGCGTTGATGAGGGAGCTTTCTTT. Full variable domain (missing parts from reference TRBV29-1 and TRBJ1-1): SAVISQKPSRDICQRGTSLTIQCQVDSQVTMMFWYRQQPGQSLTLIATANQGSEATYESGFVIDKFPISRPNLTFSTLTVSNMSPEDSSIYLCSVDEGAFFGQGTRLTVV.

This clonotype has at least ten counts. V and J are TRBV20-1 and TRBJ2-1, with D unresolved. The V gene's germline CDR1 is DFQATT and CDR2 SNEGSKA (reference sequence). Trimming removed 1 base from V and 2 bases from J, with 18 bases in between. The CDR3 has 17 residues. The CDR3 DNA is TGCAGTGCTAGAGCCTTAGGAAAGGTGAGAGCCTACAATGAGCAGTTCTTC. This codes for CSARALGKVRAYNEQFF.

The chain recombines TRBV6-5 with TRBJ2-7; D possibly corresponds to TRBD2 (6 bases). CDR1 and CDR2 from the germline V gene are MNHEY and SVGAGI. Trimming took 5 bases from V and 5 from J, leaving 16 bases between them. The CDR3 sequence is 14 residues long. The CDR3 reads CASSPPGRENEQYF. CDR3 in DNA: TGTGCCAGCAGTCCGCCTGGACGGGAGAACGAGCAGTACTTC.

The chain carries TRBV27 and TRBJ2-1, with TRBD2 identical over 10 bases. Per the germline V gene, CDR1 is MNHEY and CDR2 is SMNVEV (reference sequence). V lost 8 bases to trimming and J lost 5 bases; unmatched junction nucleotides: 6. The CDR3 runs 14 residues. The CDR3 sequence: CASRRTSGHNEQFF. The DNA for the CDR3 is TGTGCCAGCCGAAGGACTAGCGGACACAATGAGCAGTTCTTC.

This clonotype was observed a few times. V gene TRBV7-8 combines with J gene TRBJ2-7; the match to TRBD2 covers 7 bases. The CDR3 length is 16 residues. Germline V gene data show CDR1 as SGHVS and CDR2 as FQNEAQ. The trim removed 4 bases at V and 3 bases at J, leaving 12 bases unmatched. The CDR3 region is CASSWGGRTLYYEQYF. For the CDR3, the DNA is TGTGCCAGCAGCTGGGGGGGACGGACCTTGTACTACGAGCAGTACTTC.

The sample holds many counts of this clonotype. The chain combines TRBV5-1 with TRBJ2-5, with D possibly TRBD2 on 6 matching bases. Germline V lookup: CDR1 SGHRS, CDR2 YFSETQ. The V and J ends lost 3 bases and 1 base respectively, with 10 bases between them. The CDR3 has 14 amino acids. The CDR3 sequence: CASSSGGFQETQYF. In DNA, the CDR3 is TGCGCCAGCAGCTCTGGAGGGTTCCAAGAGACCCAGTACTTC.

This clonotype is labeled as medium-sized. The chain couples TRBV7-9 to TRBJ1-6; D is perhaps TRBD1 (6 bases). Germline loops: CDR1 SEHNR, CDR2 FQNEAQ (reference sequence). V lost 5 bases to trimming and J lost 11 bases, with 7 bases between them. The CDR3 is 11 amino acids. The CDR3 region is CASSRGAPLHF. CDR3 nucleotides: TGTGCCAGCAGCAGGGGGGCACCCCTCCACTTT. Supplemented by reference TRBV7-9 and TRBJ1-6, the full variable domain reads DTGVSQNPRHKITKRGQNVTFRCDPISEHNRLYWYRQTLGQGPEFLTYFQNEAQLEKSRLLSDRFSAERPKGSFSTLEIQRTEQGDSAMYLCASSRGAPLHFGNGTRLTVT.

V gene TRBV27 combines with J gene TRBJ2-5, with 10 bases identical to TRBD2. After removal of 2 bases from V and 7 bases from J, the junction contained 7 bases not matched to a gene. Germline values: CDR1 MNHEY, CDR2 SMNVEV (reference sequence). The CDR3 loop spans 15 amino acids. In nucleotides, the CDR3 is TGTGCCAGCAGTTTACTAGCGGGGGAGTTGGGGACCCAGTACTTC. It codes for CASSLLAGELGTQYF.

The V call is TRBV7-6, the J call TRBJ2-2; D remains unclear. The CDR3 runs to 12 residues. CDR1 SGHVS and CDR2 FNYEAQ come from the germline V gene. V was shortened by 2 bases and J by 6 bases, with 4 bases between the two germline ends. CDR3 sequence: CASSLSSGELFF. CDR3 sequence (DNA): TGTGCCAGCAGCTTATCTTCCGGGGAGCTGTTTTTT.

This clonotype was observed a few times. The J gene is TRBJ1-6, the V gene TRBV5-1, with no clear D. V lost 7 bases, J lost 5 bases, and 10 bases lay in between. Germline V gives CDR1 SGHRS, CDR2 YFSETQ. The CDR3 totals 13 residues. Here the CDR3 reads CASSDGDNSPLHF. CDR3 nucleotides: TGCGCCAGCTCCGACGGAGATAATTCACCCCTCCACTTT. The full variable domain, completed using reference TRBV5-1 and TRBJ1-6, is KAGVTQTPRYLIKTRGQQVTLSCSPISGHRSVSWYQQTPGQGLQFLFEYFSETQRNKGNFPGRFSGRQFSNSRSEMNVSTLELGDSALYLCASSDGDNSPLHFGNGTRLTVT.

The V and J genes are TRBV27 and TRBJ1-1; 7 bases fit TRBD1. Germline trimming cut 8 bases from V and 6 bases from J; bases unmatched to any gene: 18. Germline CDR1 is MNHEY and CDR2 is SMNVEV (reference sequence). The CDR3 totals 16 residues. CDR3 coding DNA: TGTGCCAGCCGAGGACTCCAGGGGGGTAGCAGGTCTGAAGCTTTCTTT. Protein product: CASRGLQGGSRSEAFF.

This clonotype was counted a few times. The CDR3 loop reads CASRVSGSFNEQFF. In DNA form, the CDR3 reads TGTGCCAGCAGAGTCTCCGGAAGCTTCAATGAGCAGTTCTTC. V is TRBV27 and J is TRBJ2-1; D remains ambiguous. CDR1 is MNHEY and CDR2 is SMNVEV in the germline V gene (reference sequence). This CDR3 contains 14 residues. V lost 6 bases and J lost 6, with 15 bases in between.

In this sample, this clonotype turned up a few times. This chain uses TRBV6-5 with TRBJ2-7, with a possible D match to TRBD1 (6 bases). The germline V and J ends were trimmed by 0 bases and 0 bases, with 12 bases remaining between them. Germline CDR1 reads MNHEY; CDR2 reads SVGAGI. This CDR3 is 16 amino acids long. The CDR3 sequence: CASSYSTGQSSYEQYF. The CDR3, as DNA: TGTGCCAGCAGTTACTCGACAGGACAGAGCTCCTACGAGCAGTACTTC.

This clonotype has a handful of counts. This CDR3 reads CSVEGGEVEQYF. CDR3 DNA: TGCAGCGTTGAAGGGGGCGAGGTGGAGCAGTACTTC. The chain carries TRBV29-1 and TRBJ2-7, with D possibly TRBD1 on 5 matching bases. Germline loops: CDR1 SQVTM, CDR2 ANQGSEA. The CDR3 covers 12 residues. Trimming removed 1 base from V and 7 bases from J, with 11 bases in between.

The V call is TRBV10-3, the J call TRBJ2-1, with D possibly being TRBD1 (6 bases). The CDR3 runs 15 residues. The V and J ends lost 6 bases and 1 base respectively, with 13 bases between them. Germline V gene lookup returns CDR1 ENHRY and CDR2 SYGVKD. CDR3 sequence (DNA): TGTGCCATCAGAGATACAGGGAATTCCTACAATGAGCAGTTCTTC. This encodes CAIRDTGNSYNEQFF.